The sample holds many counts of the clone carrying this TCR beta chain. Its antigen is currently unknown. Libraries of TCR beta came from quantitative 5'-RACE with molecular barcodes. From the 5' RACE reads, TCRdb called clonotypes with MiXCR, one entry per CDR3 protein. This sample has about 90,000 distinct CDR3 sequences; 27% occur once, and the top ten carry less than 60%. V was shortened by 6 bases and J by 6 bases, with 13 bases between the two germline ends. This CDR3 has 13 amino acids. The sample originates from a study of CD8 T cells in ankylosing spondylitis. Study outcomes and limitations: Reactive arthritis synovial fluid and blood were previously reported to contain some motif variants.

This TCR was sampled from a male donor with ankylosing spondylitis or in good health (not recorded which). The gene calls are TRBV12-3 or TRBV12-4 and TRBJ2-3; D not certain. Sequences were obtained from blood, either unsorted or a sorted T cell fraction (not recorded which). In DNA form, the CDR3 reads TGTGCCAGCAGCCATGACTTGCCGGATACGCAGTATTTT. Translated, it gives CASSHDLPDTQYF.